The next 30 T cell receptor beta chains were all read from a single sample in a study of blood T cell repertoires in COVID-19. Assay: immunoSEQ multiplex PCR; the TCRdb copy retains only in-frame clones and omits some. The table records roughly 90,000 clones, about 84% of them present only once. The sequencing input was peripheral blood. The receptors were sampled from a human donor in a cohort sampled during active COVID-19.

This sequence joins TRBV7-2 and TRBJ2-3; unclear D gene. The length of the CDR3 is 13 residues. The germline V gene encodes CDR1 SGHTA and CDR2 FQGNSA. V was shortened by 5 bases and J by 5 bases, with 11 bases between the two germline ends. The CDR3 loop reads CASSTSREDTQYF. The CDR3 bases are TGTGCCAGCAGCACCAGTCGTGAAGATACGCAGTATTTT.

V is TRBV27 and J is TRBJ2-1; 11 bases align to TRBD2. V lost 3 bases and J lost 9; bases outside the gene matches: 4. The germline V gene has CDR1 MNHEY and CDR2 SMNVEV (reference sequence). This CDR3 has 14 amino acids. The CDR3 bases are TGTGCCAGCAGTTTGGCGGGACTAGCGGTTGAGCAGTTCTTC. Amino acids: CASSLAGLAVEQFF.

The CDR3 is CASSSDRDQPQHF. The CDR3, as DNA: TGTGCCAGCAGCTCAGACAGGGATCAGCCCCAGCATTTT. The gene calls are TRBV7-8 and TRBJ1-5, with 7 nucleotides matching TRBD1. CDR3 length: 13 residues. V trimming: 4 bases; J trimming: 5 bases; junction bases outside the gene matches: 2. In germline, CDR1 is SGHVS, CDR2 FQNEAQ.

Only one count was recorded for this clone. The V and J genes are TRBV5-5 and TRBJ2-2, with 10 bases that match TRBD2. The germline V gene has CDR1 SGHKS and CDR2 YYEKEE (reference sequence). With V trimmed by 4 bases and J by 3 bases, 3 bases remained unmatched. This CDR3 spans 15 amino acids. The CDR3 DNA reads TGTGCCAGCAGCCGGACTAGCGGTTACACCGGGGAGCTGTTTTTT. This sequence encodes CASSRTSGYTGELFF.

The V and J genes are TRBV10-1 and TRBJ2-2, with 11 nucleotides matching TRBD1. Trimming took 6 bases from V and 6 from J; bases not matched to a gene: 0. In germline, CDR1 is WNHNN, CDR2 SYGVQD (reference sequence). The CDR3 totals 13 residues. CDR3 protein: CASRGQGAGELFF. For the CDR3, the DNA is TGCGCCAGCAGGGGACAGGGGGCCGGGGAGCTGTTTTTT.

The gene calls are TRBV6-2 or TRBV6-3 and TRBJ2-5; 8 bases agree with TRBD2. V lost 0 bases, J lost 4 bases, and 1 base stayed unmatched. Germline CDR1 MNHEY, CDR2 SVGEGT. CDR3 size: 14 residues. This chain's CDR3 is CASSYSAGGETQYF. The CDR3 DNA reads TGTGCCAGCAGTTACTCTGCGGGAGGAGAGACCCAGTACTTC.

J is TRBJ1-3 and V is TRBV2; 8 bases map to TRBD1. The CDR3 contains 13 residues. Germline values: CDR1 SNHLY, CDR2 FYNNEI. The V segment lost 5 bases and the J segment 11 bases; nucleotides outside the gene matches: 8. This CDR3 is CASSKDRDQPIYF. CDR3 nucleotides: TGTGCCAGCAGTAAGGACAGGGATCAACCCATATATTTT.

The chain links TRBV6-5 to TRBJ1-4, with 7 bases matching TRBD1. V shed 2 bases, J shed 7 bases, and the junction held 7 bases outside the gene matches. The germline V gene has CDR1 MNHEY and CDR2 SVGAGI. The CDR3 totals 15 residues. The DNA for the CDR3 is TGTGCCAGCAGTTACAACGGGAGGGGGCCTGAAAAACTGTTTTTT. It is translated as CASSYNGRGPEKLFF.

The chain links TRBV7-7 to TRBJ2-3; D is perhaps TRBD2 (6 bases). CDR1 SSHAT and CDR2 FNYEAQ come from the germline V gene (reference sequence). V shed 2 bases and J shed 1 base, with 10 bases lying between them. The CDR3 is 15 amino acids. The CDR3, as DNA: TGTGCCAGCAGCTTATTAGGAGGGGGCACAGATACGCAGTATTTT. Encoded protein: CASSLLGGGTDTQYF.

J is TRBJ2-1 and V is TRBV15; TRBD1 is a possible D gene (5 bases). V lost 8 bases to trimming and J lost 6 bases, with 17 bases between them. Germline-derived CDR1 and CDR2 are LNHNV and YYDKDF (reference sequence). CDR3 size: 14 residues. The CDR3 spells CATADPQGANEQFF. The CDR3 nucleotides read TGTGCCACCGCCGACCCTCAAGGGGCCAATGAGCAGTTCTTC.

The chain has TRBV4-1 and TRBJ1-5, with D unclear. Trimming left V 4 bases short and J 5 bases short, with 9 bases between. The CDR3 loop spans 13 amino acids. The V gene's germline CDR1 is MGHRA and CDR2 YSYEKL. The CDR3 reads CASSPPTDQPQHF. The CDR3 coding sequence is TGCGCCAGCAGCCCGCCCACAGATCAGCCCCAGCATTTT.

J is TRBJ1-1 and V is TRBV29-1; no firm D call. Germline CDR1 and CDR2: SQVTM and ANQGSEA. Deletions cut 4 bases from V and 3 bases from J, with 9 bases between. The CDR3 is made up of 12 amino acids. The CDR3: CSVAKSDTEAFF. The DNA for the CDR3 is TGCAGCGTTGCCAAATCGGACACTGAAGCTTTCTTT.

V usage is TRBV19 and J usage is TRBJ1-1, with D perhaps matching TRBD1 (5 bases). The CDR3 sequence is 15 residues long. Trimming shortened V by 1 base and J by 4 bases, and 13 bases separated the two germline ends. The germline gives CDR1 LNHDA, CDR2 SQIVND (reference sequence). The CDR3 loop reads CASSIGARAGTEAFF. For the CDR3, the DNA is TGTGCCAGTAGTATAGGAGCCAGGGCTGGCACTGAAGCTTTCTTT. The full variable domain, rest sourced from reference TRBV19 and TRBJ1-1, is DGGITQSPKYLFRKEGQNVTLSCEQNLNHDAMYWYRQDPGQGLRLIYYSQIVNDFQKGDIAEGYSVSREKKESFPLTVTSAQKNPTAFYLCASSIGARAGTEAFFGQGTRLTVV.

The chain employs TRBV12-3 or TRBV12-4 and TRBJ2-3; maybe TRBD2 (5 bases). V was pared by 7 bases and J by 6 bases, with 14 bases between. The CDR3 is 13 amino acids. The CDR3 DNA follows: TGTGCCAGCACCTATCCGCCGGGGGATACGCAGTATTTT. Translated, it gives CASTYPPGDTQYF.

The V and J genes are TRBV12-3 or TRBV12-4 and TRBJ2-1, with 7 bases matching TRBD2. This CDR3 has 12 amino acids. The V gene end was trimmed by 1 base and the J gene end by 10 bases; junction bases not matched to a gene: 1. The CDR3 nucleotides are TGTGCCAGCAGTTTAGAGGGAGGGGAGCAGTTCTTC. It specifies CASSLEGGEQFF.

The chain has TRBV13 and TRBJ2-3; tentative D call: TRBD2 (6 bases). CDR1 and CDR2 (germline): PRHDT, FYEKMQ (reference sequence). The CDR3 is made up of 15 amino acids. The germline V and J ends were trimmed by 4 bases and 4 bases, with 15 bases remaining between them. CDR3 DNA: TGTGCCAGCAGCTCACGACTAGATTTCTCAGATACGCAGTATTTT. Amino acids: CASSSRLDFSDTQYF.

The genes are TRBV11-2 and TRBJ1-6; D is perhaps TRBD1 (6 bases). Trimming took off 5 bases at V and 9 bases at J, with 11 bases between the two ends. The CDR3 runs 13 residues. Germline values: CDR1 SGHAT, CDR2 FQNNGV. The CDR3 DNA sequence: TGTGCCAGCAGCCCAGGGGCCAGTTCACCCCTCCACTTT. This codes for CASSPGASSPLHF.

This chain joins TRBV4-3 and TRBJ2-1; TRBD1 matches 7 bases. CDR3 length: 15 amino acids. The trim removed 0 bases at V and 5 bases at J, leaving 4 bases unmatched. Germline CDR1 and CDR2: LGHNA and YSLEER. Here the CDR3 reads CASSQEQGRNNEQFF. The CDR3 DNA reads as TGCGCCAGCAGCCAAGAACAGGGGCGGAACAATGAGCAGTTCTTC.

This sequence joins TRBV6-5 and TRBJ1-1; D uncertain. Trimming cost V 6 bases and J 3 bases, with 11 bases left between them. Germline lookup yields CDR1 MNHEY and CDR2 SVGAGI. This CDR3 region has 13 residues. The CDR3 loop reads CASSKRPDTEAFF. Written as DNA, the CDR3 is TGTGCCAGCAGCAAGAGGCCAGACACTGAAGCTTTCTTT.

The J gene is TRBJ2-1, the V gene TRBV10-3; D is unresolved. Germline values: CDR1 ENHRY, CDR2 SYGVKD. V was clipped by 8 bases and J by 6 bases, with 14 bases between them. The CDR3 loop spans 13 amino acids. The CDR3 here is CAIQYVPGNEQFF. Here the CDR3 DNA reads TGTGCCATCCAATACGTTCCGGGCAATGAGCAGTTCTTC.

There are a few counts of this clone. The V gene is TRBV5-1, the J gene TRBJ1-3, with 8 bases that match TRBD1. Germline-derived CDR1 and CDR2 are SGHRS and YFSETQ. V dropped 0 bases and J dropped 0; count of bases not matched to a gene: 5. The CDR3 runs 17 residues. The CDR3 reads CASSLGPTGDSGNTIYF. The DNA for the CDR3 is TGCGCCAGCAGCTTGGGACCGACAGGGGACTCTGGAAACACCATATATTTT.

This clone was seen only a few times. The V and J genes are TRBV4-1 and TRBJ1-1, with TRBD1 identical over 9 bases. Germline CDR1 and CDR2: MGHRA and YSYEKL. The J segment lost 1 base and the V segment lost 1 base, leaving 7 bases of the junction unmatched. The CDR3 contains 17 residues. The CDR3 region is CASSQALQGAGNTEAFF. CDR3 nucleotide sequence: TGCGCCAGCAGCCAAGCTTTACAGGGGGCAGGGAACACTGAAGCTTTCTTT.

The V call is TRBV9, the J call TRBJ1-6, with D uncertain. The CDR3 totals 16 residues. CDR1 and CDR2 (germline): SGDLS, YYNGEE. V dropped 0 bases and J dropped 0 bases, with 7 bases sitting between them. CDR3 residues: CASSVGTSSYNSPLHF. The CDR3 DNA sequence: TGTGCCAGCAGCGTAGGTACTAGCTCCTATAATTCACCCCTCCACTTT.

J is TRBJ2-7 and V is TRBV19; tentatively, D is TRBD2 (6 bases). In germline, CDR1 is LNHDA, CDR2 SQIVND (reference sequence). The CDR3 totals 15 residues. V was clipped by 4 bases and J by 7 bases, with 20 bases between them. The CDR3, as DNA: TGTGCCAGTAGTAGAGGGATCCAGGGAGGTAGAGAGCAGTACTTC. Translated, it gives CASSRGIQGGREQYF. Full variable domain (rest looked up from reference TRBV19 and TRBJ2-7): DGGITQSPKYLFRKEGQNVTLSCEQNLNHDAMYWYRQDPGQGLRLIYYSQIVNDFQKGDIAEGYSVSREKKESFPLTVTSAQKNPTAFYLCASSRGIQGGREQYFGPGTRLTVT.

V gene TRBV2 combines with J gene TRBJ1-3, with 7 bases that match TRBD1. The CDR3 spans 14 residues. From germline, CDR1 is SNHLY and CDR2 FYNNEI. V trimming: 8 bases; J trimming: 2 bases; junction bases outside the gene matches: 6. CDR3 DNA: TGTGCCAGCCAAAGAACAGGGGCTGGAAACACCATATATTTT. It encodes CASQRTGAGNTIYF.

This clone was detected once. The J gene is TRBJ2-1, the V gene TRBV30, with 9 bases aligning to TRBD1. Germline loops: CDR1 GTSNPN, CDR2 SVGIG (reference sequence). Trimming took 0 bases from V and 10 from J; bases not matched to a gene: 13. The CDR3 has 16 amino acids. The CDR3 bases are TGTGCCTGGAGTGTGCAGTGGGGACAGGGCCCAATGGAGCAGTTCTTC. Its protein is CAWSVQWGQGPMEQFF.

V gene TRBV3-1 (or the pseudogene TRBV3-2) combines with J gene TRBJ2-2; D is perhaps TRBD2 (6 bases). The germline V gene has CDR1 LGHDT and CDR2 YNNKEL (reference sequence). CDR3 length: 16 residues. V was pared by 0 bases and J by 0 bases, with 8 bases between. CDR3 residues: CASSQERETNTGELFF. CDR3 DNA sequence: TGTGCCAGCAGCCAAGAGCGGGAAACGAACACCGGGGAGCTGTTTTTT.

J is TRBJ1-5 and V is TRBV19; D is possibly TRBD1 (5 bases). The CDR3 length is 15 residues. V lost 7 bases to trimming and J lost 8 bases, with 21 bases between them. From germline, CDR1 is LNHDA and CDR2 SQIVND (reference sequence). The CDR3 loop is CASTPGRRGMEPQHF. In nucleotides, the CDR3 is TGTGCCAGTACTCCGGGACGGCGGGGGATGGAGCCCCAGCATTTT.

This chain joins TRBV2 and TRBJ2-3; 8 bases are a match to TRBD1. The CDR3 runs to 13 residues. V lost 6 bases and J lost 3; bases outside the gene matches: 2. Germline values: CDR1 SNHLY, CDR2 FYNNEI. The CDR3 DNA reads TGTGCCAGCAGCCGACAGGGGACAGATACGCAGTATTTT. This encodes CASSRQGTDTQYF.

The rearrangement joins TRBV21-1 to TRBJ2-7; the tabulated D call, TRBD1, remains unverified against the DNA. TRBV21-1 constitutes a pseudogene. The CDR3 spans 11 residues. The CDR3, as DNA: TGTGCCATTCCCCCTGGCCGCGAGCAGTACTTC. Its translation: CAIPPGREQYF.